Sequencing of this T cell receptor beta chain was carried out in a study of T cell repertoires in cytomegalovirus infection. Study-wide results and caveats: Frequencies of public TCR beta families were cumulated, and this identified carriers of CMV plus the relevant HLA.

This clonotype showed up many times. Its antigen remains unidentified. J gave up 8 bases and V 5 bases, and 10 bases lay outside the gene matches. From germline, CDR1 is SEHNR and CDR2 FQNEAQ (reference sequence). The CDR3 loop spans 15 amino acids. TCRdb recomputed calls from the reads with MiXCR, one row per CDR3 protein. The table includes 300,000 to 400,000 distinct CDR3 sequences, around 18% detected once. The gene calls are TRBV7-9 and TRBJ1-4; 8 bases fit TRBD1. The sequence came from a human donor in good health (CMV status not recorded). Some clones in this sample may be carry-over from other donors' samples. Specimen: PBMCs. CDR3 in DNA: TGTGCCAGCAGCCCCCCCGACAGGGGTGGGGAAAAACTGTTTTTT. Protein: CASSPPDRGGEKLFF.